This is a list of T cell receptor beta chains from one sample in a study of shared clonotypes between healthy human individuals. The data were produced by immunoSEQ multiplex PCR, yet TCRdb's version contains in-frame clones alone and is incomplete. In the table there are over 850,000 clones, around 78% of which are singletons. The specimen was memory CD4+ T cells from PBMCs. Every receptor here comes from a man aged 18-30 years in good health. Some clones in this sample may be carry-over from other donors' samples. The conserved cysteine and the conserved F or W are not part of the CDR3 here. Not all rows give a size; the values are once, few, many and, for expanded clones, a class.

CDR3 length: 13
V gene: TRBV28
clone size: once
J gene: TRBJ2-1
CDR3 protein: ASSSNPRELAEQF

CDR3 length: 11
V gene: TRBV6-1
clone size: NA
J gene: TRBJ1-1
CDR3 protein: ASSTATNTEAF

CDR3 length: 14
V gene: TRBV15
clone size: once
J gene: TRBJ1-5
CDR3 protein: ATSRDGLTSNQPQH

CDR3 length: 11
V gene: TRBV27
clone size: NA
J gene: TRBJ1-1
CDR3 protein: ASSLGWDTEAF

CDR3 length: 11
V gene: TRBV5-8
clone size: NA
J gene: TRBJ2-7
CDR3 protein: ASSWDVHYEQY

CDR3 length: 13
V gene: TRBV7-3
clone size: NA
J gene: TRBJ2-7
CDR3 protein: ASSLRGLAGVEQY

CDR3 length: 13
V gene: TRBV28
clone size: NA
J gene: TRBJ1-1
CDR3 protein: ASSPLRGGYPEAF

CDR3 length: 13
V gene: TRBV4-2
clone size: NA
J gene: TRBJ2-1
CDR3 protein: ASSQGDSSYNEQF

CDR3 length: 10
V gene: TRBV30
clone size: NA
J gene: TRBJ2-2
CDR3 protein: AWSVVTGELF

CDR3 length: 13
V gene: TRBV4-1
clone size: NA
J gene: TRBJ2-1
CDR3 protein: ASSQAFALYNEQF

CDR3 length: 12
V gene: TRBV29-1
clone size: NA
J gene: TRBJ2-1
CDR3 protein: SVSTAQEYNEQF

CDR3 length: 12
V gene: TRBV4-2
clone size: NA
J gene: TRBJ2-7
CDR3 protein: ASSPRQTTYEQY

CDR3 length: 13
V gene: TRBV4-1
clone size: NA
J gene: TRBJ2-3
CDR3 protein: ASSIREGGTDTQY

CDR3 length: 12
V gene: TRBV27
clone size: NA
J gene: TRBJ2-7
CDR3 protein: ASGRSGQPYEQY

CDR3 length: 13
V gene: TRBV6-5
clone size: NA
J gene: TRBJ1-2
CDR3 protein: ASSYSGQGSYGYT

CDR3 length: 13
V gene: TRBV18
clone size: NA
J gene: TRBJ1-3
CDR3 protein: ASSPGQGGGNTIY

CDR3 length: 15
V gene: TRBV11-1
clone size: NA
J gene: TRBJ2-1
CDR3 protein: ASSAPRGGAGYNEQF

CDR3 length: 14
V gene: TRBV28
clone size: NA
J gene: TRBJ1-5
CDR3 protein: ASSPGGRGLSQPQH

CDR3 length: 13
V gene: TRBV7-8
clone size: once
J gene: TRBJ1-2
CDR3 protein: ASSQTVQWGYGYT

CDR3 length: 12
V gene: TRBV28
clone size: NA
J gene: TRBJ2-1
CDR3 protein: ASSLVAGSHEQF

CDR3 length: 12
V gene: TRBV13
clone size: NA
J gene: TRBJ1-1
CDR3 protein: ASSPGVLNTEAF

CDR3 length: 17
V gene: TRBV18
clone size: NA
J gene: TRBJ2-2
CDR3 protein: ASSPQRLAGTPNTGELF

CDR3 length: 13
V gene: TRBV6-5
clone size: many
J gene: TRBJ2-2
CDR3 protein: ASSYLDFSAGELF

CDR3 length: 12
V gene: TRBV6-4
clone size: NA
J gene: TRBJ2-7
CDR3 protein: ASSSGTGLYEQY

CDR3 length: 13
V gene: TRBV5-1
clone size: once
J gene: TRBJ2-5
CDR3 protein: ASSFGARGGETQY

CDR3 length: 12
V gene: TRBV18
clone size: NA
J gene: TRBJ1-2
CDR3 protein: ASSRDRNYYGYT

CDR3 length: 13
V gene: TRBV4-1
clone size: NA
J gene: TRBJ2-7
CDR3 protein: ASSQEGTSEEEQY

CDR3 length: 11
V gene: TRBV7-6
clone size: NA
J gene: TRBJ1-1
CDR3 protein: ASSTQENTEAF

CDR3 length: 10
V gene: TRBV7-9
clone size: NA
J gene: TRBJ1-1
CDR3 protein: ASSLVAGSAF

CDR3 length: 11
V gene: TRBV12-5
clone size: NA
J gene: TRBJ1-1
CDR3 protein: ASALTENTEAF

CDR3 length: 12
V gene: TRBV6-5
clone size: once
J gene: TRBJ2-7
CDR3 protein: ASRYGQGIYEQY

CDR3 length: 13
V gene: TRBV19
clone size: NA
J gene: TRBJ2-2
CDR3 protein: ASSTGAPNTGELF

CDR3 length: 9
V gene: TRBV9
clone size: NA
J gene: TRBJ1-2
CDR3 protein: ASSENYGYT

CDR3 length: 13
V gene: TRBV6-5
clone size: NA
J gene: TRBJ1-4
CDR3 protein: ASSPFFGTNEKLF

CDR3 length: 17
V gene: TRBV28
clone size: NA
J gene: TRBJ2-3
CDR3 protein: ASSLGAWSSGRFTDTQY

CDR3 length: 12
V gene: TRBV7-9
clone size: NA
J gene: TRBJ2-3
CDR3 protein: ASSLGVLGDTQY

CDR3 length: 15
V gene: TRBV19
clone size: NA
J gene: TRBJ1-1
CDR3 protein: ASSPWDWARGNTEAF